This T cell receptor beta chain was sequenced in a study of beta chain features in type 1 diabetes. Findings and caveats of the study: Shortening that was moderate but significant affected the TCRB CDR3s of Type 1 diabetes patients in all four CD4+ subsets.

On this clone: Its cognate antigen is unknown.

The entirety of the isolated RNA underwent reverse transcription, so expressed TCRB transcripts were sequenced. Profiled with immunoSEQ multiplex PCR; TCRdb holds only in-frame clones, not every one. This sample carries about 340,000 clones, approximately 8.2% of them seen once, and the ten largest clones take 0.44%. The CDR3 covers 14 residues. V was trimmed by 6 bases and J by 6 bases, leaving 15 bases between them. Germline CDR1 reads ENHRY; CDR2 reads SYGVKD. Blood was drawn once from each donor into heparinised tubes. The draws averaged approximately 120 mL. This TCR was recovered from a woman aged 18-30 years in good health. This chain connects TRBV10-3 to TRBJ2-1; the D call may be TRBD1 or TRBD2 (5 bases each). The material sequenced was central memory CD4+ T cells from blood. CDR3 DNA: TGTGCCATCAGGCGCGCGGAGAGGGGCAATGAGCAGTTCTTC. Translating gives CAIRRAERGNEQFF.